The TCR beta chain described here comes from a study of beta chain features in type 1 diabetes (dated by TCRdb to the late 2010s). The study in broad terms: Mean age, gender distribution, total cell number and subset yield were not different between patients and healthy donors. The study compared the TCRB repertoires of sorted circulating CD4+ T cell subsets in recently diagnosed type 1 diabetes patients with those in matched healthy donors. A total of 107,917,701 sorted cells were examined across all samples, and the number of cells per subset was strongly correlated with RNA yield. Naive and central memory subsets were obtained from all 30 or so donors, but regulatory and stem cell-like memory subsets were isolated from only 8 patients and 8 healthy donors. General conclusions and limits of the study: Naive, central memory and regulatory TCRB repertoires appeared to be more alike among patients than among healthy donors. Shorter templates might have been favored by PCR, but patient and control samples were amplified and corrected together, so both groups would have been affected equally by any skew. Because cDNA rather than genomic DNA was sequenced, highly expressing activated cells could have been over-represented, although no difference in activation and CD3 levels was found between groups. At VDJ recombination sites, patients with type 1 diabetes made fewer insertions and deleted more nucleotides, a pattern implying thymic rearrangement abnormalities. Because small numbers of individuals were included in the HLA sub-analyses, any influence of HLA type on TCRB rearrangement was left unresolved. In all four CD4+ subsets, TCRB CDR3 length was moderately but significantly shorter in type 1 diabetes patients.

Remarks on this clone: The antigen this receptor binds is unknown. Within one base of it there is no much larger clone, and no base qualities were kept.

From each donor, a single peripheral blood sample of about 120 mL on average was drawn into heparinised tubes. Using a panel that included CD45RO, CCR7, CD25, CD127, CD95 and CD27, naive, central memory, regulatory and stem cell-like memory CD4+ T cells were sorted on a BD FACSAria II. Purity was above 95% for every sorted population. PBMCs were isolated immediately by Lymphoprep density gradient centrifugation and stained directly without culture. So that batch effects would be minimized, each experiment stained and sorted samples in pairs, pairing one healthy donor with one patient. All of the isolated RNA was reverse transcribed with the High Capacity cDNA Reverse Transcription Kit, so expressed TCRB transcripts were sequenced. Survey-depth immunoSEQ sequencing was performed on stem cell-like memory T cell samples, with an average of roughly 1 million total reads per sample. Sorted cells were lysed in RLT buffer and RNA was extracted with DNase-treated RNeasy Micro or Mini kits, depending on cell number. Each cell subset was processed separately to prevent cross-contamination, with patient and healthy donor samples processed together. The immunoSEQ multiplex PCR was used to amplify TCRB sequences from cDNA, yielding 87-bp fragments that span the CDR3 region. Amplicons were sequenced on the Illumina HiSeq platform. The authors processed their data as follows. Synthetic template baselines were used to correct PCR bias computationally, reads within Hamming distance 2 were collapsed together, and singletons that could not be merged were discarded. By aligning reads against IMGT, V, D and J genes, CDR3 length, and insertions or deletions at six rearrangement sites were assigned. Within each subset, clonotype counts were normalized to sorted cell number, and only after that were true diversity and Gini coefficients computed with the tcR R package. Repertoire sharing was quantified using the overlap coefficient calculated on TCRB nucleotide sequences. TCRdb retrieved this table from immuneACCESS and kept in-frame rearrangements only. Not all clones are present; in checked studies, unresolved V genes account for under half, and no reason is known for the remainder. V and J calls and clone size are those listed in that table; D and trimming were worked out from the DNA. This sample gives about 25,000 clones in total; about 63% of them show up just once. The biggest ten clones account for around 1.1% of the sample.

Sequences MGHRA (CDR1) and YSYEKL (CDR2) are obtained from the germline V gene. V loses 1 base of germline sequence and J loses 0 bases, and the interval between the two ends is 6 bases. The CDR3 measures 15 amino acids from cysteine to phenylalanine. The DNA shown is the 45-base CDR3, in frame from base 1. The source of this sequence is a woman between 35 and 50 years old with type 1 diabetes. Sequenced material: stem cell memory CD4+ T cells from blood. This specimen's cell subset or site label, interpreted: stem cell-like memory CD4+ T cells. In this chain, TRBV4-1 is recombined with TRBJ2-2, with a tentative D gene TRBD2 over 5 matching bases. The sequenced DNA: TGCGCCAGCAGCCAAGCGGAGGCGAACACCGGGGAGCTGTTTTTT. Its product reads: CASSQAEANTGELFF.